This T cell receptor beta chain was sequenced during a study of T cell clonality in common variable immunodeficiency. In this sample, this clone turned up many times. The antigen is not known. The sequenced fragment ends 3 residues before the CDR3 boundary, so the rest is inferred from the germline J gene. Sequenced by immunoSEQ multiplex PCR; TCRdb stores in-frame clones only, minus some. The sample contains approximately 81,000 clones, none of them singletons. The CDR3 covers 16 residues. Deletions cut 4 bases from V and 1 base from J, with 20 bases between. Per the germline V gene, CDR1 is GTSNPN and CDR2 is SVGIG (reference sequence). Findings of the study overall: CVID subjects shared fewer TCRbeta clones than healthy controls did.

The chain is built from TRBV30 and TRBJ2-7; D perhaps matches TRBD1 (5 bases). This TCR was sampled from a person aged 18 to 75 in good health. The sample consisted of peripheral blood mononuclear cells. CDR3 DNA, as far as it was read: TGTGCCTGGACCTCACAGGTACAGAGCCGATCCTACGAG. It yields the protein CAWTSQVQSRSYE. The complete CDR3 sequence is CAWTSQVQSRSYEQYF.